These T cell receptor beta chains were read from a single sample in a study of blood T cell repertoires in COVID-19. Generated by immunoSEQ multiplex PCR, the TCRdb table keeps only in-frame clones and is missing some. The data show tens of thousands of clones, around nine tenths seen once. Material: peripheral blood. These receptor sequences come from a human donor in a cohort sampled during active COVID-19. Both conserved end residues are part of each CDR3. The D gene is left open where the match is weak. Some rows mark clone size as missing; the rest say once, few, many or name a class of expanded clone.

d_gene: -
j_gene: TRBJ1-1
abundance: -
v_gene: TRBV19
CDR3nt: TGTGCCAGTAGTATCTTGGTGATGGCAGGCCCTGAAGCTTTCTTT
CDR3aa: CASSILVMAGPEAFF

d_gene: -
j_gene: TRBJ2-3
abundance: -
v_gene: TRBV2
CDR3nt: TGTGCCAGCAGTGATGATCAGGCCAAGGGCACAGATACGCAGTATTTT
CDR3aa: CASSDDQAKGTDTQYF

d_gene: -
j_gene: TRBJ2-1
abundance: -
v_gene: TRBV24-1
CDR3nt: TGTGCCACCAGTGACCGCGGGGACTTCTTATACAATGAGCAGTTCTTC
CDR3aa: CATSDRGDFLYNEQFF

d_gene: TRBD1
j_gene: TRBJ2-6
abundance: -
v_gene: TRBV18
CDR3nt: TGTGCCAGCTCACTACAGGGGATTAGCTCTGGGGCCAACGTCCTGACTTTC
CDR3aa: CASSLQGISSGANVLTF

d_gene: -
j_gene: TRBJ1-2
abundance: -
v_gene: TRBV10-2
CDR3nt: TGCGCCAGCACCACAGGGAAAGGCGATGGCTACACCTTC
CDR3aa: CASTTGKGDGYTF

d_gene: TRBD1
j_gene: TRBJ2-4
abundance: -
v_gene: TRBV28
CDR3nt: TGTGCCAGCAGTCAACACGACAGGGGCGCTGCCAAAAACATTCAGTACTTC
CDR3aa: CASSQHDRGAAKNIQYF

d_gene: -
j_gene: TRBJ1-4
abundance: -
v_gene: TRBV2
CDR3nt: TGTGCCAGCAGTGAAGCGGCAGGTAGTAGAGAAAAACTGTTTTTT
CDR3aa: CASSEAAGSREKLFF

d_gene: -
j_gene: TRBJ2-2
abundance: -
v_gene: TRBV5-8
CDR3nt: TGTGCCAGCAGCTCACTCGACACCGGGGAGCTGTTTTTT
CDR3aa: CASSSLDTGELFF

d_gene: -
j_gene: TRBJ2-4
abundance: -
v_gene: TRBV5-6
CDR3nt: TGTGCCAGCAGCTTGGTACGGGGTCCTTCGGCCAAAAACATTCAGTACTTC
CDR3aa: CASSLVRGPSAKNIQYF

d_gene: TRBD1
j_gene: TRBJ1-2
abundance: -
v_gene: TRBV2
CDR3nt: TGTGCCAGCAGTAGAGACAGGGCAGTCTACGACTATGGCTACACCTTC
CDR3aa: CASSRDRAVYDYGYTF

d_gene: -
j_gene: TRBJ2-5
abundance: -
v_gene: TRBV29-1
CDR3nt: TGCAGCGTTGAAAACAGTCTTTTGGAGACCCAGTACTTC
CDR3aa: CSVENSLLETQYF

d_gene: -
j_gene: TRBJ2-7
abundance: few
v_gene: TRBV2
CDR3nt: TGTGCCAGCAGTGGACAGCTGTCCTACGAGCAGTACTTC
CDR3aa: CASSGQLSYEQYF

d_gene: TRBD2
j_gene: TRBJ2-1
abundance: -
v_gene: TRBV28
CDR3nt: TGTGCCAGCAGCCCCGGGACTAGCGTGCATGAGCAGTTCTTC
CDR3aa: CASSPGTSVHEQFF

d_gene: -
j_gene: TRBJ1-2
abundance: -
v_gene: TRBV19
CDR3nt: TGTGCCAGTACTCACCACAGCTACTATGGCTACACCTTC
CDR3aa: CASTHHSYYGYTF